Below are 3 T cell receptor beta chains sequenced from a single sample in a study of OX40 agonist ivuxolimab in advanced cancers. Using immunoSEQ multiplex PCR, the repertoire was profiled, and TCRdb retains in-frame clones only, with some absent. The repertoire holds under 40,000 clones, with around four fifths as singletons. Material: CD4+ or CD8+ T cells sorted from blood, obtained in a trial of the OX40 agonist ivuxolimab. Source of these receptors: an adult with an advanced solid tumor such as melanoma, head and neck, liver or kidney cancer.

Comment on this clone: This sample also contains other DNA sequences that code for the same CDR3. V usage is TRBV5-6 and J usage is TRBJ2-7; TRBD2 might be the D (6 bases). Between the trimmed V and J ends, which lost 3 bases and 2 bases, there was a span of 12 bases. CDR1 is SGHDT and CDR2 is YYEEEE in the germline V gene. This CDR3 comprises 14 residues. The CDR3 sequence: CASSSAGRTYEQYF. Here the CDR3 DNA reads TGTGCCAGCAGCTCTGCGGGGCGGACCTACGAGCAGTACTTC. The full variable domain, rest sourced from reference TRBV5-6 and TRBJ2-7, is DAGVTQSPTHLIKTRGQQVTLRCSPKSGHDTVSWYQQALGQGPQFIFQYYEEEERQRGNFPDRFSGHQFPNYSSELNVNALLLGDSALYLCASSSAGRTYEQYFGPGTRLTVT.

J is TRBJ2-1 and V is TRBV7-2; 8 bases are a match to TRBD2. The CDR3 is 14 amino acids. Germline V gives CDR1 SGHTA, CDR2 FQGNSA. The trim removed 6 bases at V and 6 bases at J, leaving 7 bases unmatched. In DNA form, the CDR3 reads TGTGCCAGCAGTCCTCAAAGCGGGAGCAATGAGCAGTTCTTC. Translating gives CASSPQSGSNEQFF.

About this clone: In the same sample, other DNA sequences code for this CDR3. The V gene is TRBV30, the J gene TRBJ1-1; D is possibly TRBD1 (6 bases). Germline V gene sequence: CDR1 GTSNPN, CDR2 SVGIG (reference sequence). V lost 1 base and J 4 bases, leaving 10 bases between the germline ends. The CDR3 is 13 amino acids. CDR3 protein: CAWSGQGRTEAFF. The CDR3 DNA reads TGTGCCTGGAGTGGGCAGGGGCGCACTGAAGCTTTCTTT.